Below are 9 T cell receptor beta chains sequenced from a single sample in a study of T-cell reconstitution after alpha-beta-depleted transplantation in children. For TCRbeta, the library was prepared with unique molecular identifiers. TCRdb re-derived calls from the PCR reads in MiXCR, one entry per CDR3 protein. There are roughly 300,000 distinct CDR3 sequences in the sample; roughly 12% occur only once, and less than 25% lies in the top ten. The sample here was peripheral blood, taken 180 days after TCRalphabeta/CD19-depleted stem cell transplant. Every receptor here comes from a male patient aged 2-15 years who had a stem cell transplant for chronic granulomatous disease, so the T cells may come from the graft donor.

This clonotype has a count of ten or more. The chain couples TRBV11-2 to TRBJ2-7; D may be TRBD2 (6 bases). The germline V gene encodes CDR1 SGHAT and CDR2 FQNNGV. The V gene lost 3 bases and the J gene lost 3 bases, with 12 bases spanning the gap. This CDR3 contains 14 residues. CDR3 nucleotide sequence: TGTGCCAGCAGCTTCGGAGGGATTGTCTACGAGCAGTACTTC. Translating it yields CASSFGGIVYEQYF.

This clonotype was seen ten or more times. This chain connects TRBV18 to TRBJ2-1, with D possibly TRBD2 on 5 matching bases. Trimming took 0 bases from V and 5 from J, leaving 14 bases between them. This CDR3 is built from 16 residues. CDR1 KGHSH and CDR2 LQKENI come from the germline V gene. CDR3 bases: TGTGCCAGCTCACCACCGTGGACTCTGCTTAACAATGAGCAGTTCTTC. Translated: CASSPPWTLLNNEQFF.

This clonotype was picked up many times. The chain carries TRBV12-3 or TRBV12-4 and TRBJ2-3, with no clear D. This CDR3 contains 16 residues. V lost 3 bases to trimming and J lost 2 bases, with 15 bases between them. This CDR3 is CASSFTAELPTDTQYF. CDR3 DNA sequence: TGTGCCAGCAGTTTCACGGCGGAGCTGCCCACAGATACGCAGTATTTT.

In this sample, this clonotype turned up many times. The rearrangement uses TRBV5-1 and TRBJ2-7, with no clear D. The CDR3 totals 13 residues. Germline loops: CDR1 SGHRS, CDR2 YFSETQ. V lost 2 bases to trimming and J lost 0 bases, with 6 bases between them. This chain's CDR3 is CASSLELSYEQYF. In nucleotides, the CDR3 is TGCGCCAGCAGCTTAGAACTCTCCTACGAGCAGTACTTC. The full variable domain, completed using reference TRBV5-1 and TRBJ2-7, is KAGVTQTPRYLIKTRGQQVTLSCSPISGHRSVSWYQQTPGQGLQFLFEYFSETQRNKGNFPGRFSGRQFSNSRSEMNVSTLELGDSALYLCASSLELSYEQYFGPGTRLTVT.

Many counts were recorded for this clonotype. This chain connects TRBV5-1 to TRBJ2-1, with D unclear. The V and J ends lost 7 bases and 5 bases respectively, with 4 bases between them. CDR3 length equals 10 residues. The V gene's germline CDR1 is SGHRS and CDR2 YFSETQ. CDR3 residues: CASGHNEQFF. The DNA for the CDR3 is TGCGCCAGCGGTCACAATGAGCAGTTCTTC.

The CDR3 loop reads CSAEYDRGASYEQYF. In DNA form, the CDR3 reads TGCAGTGCAGAATACGACAGGGGCGCGTCCTACGAGCAGTACTTC. The rearrangement links TRBV20-1 to TRBJ2-7; 8 nucleotides line up with TRBD1. Trimming removed 6 bases from V and 1 base from J; junction bases left unmatched: 11. The CDR3 totals 15 residues. From germline, CDR1 is DFQATT and CDR2 SNEGSKA (reference sequence).

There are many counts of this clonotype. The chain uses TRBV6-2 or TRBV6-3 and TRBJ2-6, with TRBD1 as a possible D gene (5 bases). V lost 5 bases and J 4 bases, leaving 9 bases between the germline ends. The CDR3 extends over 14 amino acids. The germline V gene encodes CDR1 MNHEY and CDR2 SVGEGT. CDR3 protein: CASSPWTGANVLTF. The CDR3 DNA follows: TGTGCCAGCAGTCCATGGACAGGGGCCAACGTCCTGACTTTC.

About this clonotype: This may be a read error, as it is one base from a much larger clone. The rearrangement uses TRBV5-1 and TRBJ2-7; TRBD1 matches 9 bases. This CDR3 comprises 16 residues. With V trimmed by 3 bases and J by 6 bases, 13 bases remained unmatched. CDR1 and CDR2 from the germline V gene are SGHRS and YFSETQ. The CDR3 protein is CASSSSTGTGNLEQYF. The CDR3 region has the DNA TGCGCCAGCAGCTCAAGCACCGGGACAGGGAATCTCGAGCAGTACTTC.

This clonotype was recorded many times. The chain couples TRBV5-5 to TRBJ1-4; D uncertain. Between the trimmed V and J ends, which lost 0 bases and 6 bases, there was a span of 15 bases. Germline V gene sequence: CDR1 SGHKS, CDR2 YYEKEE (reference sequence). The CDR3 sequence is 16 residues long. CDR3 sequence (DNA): TGTGCCAGCAGCTTGGCAGTCTCCATCGAGGATGAAAAACTGTTTTTT. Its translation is CASSLAVSIEDEKLFF.